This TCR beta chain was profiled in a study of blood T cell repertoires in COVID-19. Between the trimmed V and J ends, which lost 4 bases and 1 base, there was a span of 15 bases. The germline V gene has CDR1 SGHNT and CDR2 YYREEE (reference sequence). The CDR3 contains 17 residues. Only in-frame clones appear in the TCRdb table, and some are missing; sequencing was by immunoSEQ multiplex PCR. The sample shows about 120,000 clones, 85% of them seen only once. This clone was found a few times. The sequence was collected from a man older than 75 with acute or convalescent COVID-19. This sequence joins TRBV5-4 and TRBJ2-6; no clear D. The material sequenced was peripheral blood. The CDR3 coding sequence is TGTGCCAGCAGCCCTGCGGATCCAGCGTCTGGGGCCAACGTCCTGACTTTC. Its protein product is CASSPADPASGANVLTF.